These 32 T cell receptor beta chains share one sample of origin, sequenced in a study of T cell repertoires in cytomegalovirus infection. MiXCR, applied by TCRdb to the reads, yields one record per CDR3 protein. Of about 130,000 distinct CDR3 sequences in the sample, approximately 9.2% were seen once. The material sequenced was PBMCs. These TCRs come from a human donor in good health (CMV status not recorded). Some clones in this sample may be carry-over from other donors' samples.

This clonotype was detected only a few times. The chain uses TRBV29-1 and TRBJ1-1, with TRBD1 matching 9 bases. This CDR3 contains 12 residues. In germline, CDR1 is SQVTM, CDR2 ANQGSEA. Trimming took 6 bases from V and 5 from J; bases not matched to a gene: 4. The CDR3 is CSVGTGNTEAFF. The CDR3 nucleotides are TGCAGCGTAGGGACAGGGAATACTGAAGCTTTCTTT.

The sample holds many counts of this clonotype. The chain carries TRBV7-6 and TRBJ1-1; D is unresolved. Trimming left V 5 bases short and J 3 bases short, with 13 bases between. The CDR3 has 14 residues. Germline V gene lookup returns CDR1 SGHVS and CDR2 FNYEAQ. The CDR3 nucleotides read TGTGCCAGCAGCCCAGTCTCGGCGGACACTGAAGCTTTCTTT. Residues: CASSPVSADTEAFF.

There are many counts of this clonotype. The V and J genes are TRBV20-1 and TRBJ2-7; TRBD1 or TRBD2 may be the D gene (5 bases each). The ends were cut back, 3 bases at V and 3 bases at J, with 18 bases in the middle. Germline loops: CDR1 DFQATT, CDR2 SNEGSKA (reference sequence). This CDR3 comprises 15 residues. The CDR3 here is CSARPEDTSYYEQYF. In nucleotides, the CDR3 is TGCAGTGCTAGGCCGGAGGACACCTCGTACTACGAGCAGTACTTC.

The table lists this clonotype with many counts. The CDR3 DNA reads as TGTGCCAGCACGACGGCGGGTATCGGTACGCAGTATTTT. Protein sequence: CASTTAGIGTQYF. This chain uses TRBV2 with TRBJ2-3, with D tentatively TRBD2 (5 bases). V was shortened by 7 bases and J by 8 bases, with 16 bases between the two germline ends. CDR3 length: 13 amino acids. Per germline, CDR1 SNHLY and CDR2 FYNNEI.

The CDR3 DNA reads TGCAGCGTCGCTCGGGGGGCCAACGTCCTGACTTTC. Translated: CSVARGANVLTF. This chain links TRBV29-1 with TRBJ2-6; D not resolved. Trimming stripped 6 bases from V and 4 bases from J, with 7 bases between. CDR1 is SQVTM and CDR2 is ANQGSEA in the germline V gene. The CDR3 covers 12 residues.

This clonotype was seen ten or more times. This CDR3 is CATTGTNYNEQFF. The CDR3 region has the DNA TGTGCCACTACCGGGACTAACTACAATGAGCAGTTCTTC. The chain recombines TRBV2 with TRBJ2-1; TRBD2 matches at 7 bases. The CDR3 spans 13 residues. V dropped 10 bases and J dropped 3; count of bases not matched to a gene: 6. CDR1 is SNHLY, CDR2 FYNNEI, per germline. Full variable domain (rest looked up from reference TRBV2 and TRBJ2-1): EPEVTQTPSHQVTQMGQEVILRCVPISNHLYFYWYRQILGQKVEFLVSFYNNEISEKSEIFDDQFSVERPDGSNFTLKIRSTKLEDSAMYFCATTGTNYNEQFFGPGTRLTVL.

This clonotype was observed at least ten times. V gene TRBV20-1 combines with J gene TRBJ2-1, with 12 bases fitting TRBD2. Trimming took 5 bases from V and 9 from J; bases not matched to a gene: 17. This CDR3 region has 17 residues. CDR1 is DFQATT, CDR2 SNEGSKA, per germline (reference sequence). CDR3 protein: CSAPPRTSGTTSGEQFF. The CDR3 coding sequence is TGCAGTGCTCCACCCCGGACTAGCGGGACCACCTCGGGTGAGCAGTTCTTC.

This clonotype was picked up many times. CDR3 DNA sequence: TGTGCCAGCACCACGGGACAGGGACTTAATGAGCAGTTCTTC. Residues: CASTTGQGLNEQFF. This chain joins TRBV7-8 and TRBJ2-1, with TRBD1 identical over 9 bases. Germline values: CDR1 SGHVS, CDR2 FQNEAQ. This CDR3 has 14 amino acids. Trimming cost V 7 bases and J 7 bases; bases outside gene matches: 8.

In this sample, this clonotype turned up many times. The chain has TRBV7-8 and TRBJ2-1; tentative D call: TRBD1 (7 bases). Germline CDR1 SGHVS, CDR2 FQNEAQ. This CDR3 spans 15 amino acids. V dropped 4 bases and J dropped 1 base, with 11 bases sitting between them. This CDR3 reads CASSSGGWSYNEQFF. CDR3 in DNA: TGTGCCAGCAGCTCAGGGGGGTGGTCCTACAATGAGCAGTTCTTC.

This clonotype was seen ten or more times. The V gene is TRBV7-2, the J gene TRBJ1-6; 8 nucleotides agree with TRBD1. The CDR3 is 17 residues long. From germline, CDR1 is SGHTA and CDR2 FQGNSA. V dropped 5 bases and J dropped 3; count of bases not matched to a gene: 9. DNA for the CDR3: TGTGCCAGCAGCACCCCGACAGGGGACTTCTATAATTCACCCCTCCACTTT. Translated: CASSTPTGDFYNSPLHF.

V and J are TRBV12-3 or TRBV12-4 and TRBJ1-1, with D perhaps TRBD1 (5 bases). The V and J ends lost 6 bases and 4 bases respectively, with 15 bases between them. The CDR3 is 14 amino acids. DNA of the CDR3: TGTGCCAGCAGCTTGTCGGCTGGGGGCACTGAAGCTTTCTTT. Its protein product is CASSLSAGGTEAFF.

This clonotype has at least ten counts. CDR3 residues: CASSFGDYGYTF. The CDR3 DNA is TGTGCCAGCAGCTTCGGTGACTATGGCTACACCTTC. V usage is TRBV7-8 and J usage is TRBJ1-2; D gene unclear. The CDR3 is made up of 12 amino acids. V lost 3 bases, J lost 3 bases, and 5 bases lay in between. CDR1 is SGHVS and CDR2 is FQNEAQ in the germline V gene.

Many counts were recorded for this clonotype. A junction boundary mismatches the germline segment, possibly from a read error. The chain uses TRBV2 and TRBJ1-5; the D gene is possibly TRBD1 (5 bases). CDR1 is SNHLY, CDR2 FYNNEI, per germline. This CDR3 comprises 14 residues. This CDR3 reads CASREGPPGKPQHF. In nucleotides, the CDR3 is TGTGCCAGCAGGGAAGGTCCTCCAGGGAAGCCCCAGCATTTT.

The V call is TRBV7-9, the J call TRBJ2-7; D is unresolved. CDR3 length: 15 residues. Germline V gene lookup returns CDR1 SEHNR and CDR2 FQNEAQ (reference sequence). Trimming stripped 2 bases from V and 0 bases from J, with 11 bases between. CDR3 DNA: TGTGCCAGCAGCTTACTGGTGGCTTCCTCCTACGAGCAGTACTTC. This encodes CASSLLVASSYEQYF.

The rearrangement joins TRBV2 to TRBJ1-6, with a possible D match to TRBD1 (5 bases). Trimming stripped 4 bases from V and 2 bases from J, with 6 bases between. There are 14 residues in the CDR3. Germline-derived CDR1 and CDR2 are SNHLY and FYNNEI. Written as DNA, the CDR3 is TGTGCCAGCAGTGTACAGGCCTATAATTCACCCCTCCACTTT. This sequence encodes CASSVQAYNSPLHF.

This clonotype was seen ten or more times. This chain uses TRBV7-2 with TRBJ1-2; 7 nucleotides agree with TRBD1. In germline, CDR1 is SGHTA, CDR2 FQGNSA. There are 13 residues in the CDR3. V trimming: 6 bases; J trimming: 4 bases; junction bases outside the gene matches: 5. In nucleotides, the CDR3 is TGTGCCAGCAGATCGACAGGGTCCTATGGCTACACCTTC. This gives the protein CASRSTGSYGYTF.

This clonotype has a single count. A much larger clone lies one base from this, so it may be a read error. J is TRBJ2-2 and V is TRBV6-6; D not certain. Germline V CDR1 and CDR2: MNHNY, SVGAGI (reference sequence). This CDR3 is 13 amino acids long. The germline V and J ends were trimmed by 6 bases and 7 bases, with 12 bases remaining between them. The CDR3 sequence is CASSSGKSGELFF. For the CDR3, the DNA is TGTGCCAGCAGCAGTGGAAAAAGCGGGGAGCTGTTTTTT.

This clonotype was observed at least ten times. The chain recombines TRBV29-1 with TRBJ2-2; D uncertain. Germline V gene sequence: CDR1 SQVTM, CDR2 ANQGSEA. Trimming took 3 bases from V and 5 from J, leaving 7 bases between them. This CDR3 spans 12 amino acids. The CDR3 sequence is CSVEGKTGELFF. The CDR3 DNA follows: TGCAGCGTTGAGGGGAAGACCGGGGAGCTGTTTTTT.

This clonotype was recorded at least ten times. The rearrangement uses TRBV28 and TRBJ2-7; D is uncertain. The CDR3 has 15 residues. Trimming pared 6 bases from V and 2 bases from J, leaving 17 bases between. Germline CDR1 and CDR2: MDHEN and SYDVKM. The CDR3 loop is CASSPTAKSAYEQYF. As DNA, the CDR3 is TGTGCCAGCAGCCCAACAGCAAAATCTGCCTACGAGCAGTACTTC.

This clonotype was counted ten times or more. The chain carries TRBV7-2 and TRBJ2-3; 10 nucleotides agree with TRBD2. The V gene end was trimmed by 1 base and the J gene end by 3 bases; junction bases not matched to a gene: 1. CDR1 and CDR2 from the germline V gene are SGHTA and FQGNSA. CDR3 size: 15 residues. CDR3 protein: CASSLGTSGTDTQYF. CDR3 bases: TGTGCCAGCAGCTTAGGGACTAGCGGTACAGATACGCAGTATTTT. Looking up the rest from reference TRBV7-2 and TRBJ2-3 gives the full variable domain: GAGVSQSPSNKVTEKGKDVELRCDPISGHTALYWYRQSLGQGLEFLIYFQGNSAPDKSGLPSDRFSAERTGGSVSTLTIQRTQQEDSAVYLCASSLGTSGTDTQYFGPGTRLTVL.

This clonotype was found many times. The chain uses TRBV7-9 and TRBJ1-1; TRBD1 aligns across 7 bases. Germline CDR1 SEHNR, CDR2 FQNEAQ (reference sequence). CDR3 size: 16 residues. V was clipped by 3 bases and J by 5 bases; unmatched bases: 12. In DNA form, the CDR3 reads TGTGCCAGCAGCTTTTGGTCAAGAGGGGGCAATACTGAAGCTTTCTTT. Translating it yields CASSFWSRGGNTEAFF.

This clonotype was counted between two and nine times. The chain is built from TRBV5-1 and TRBJ2-2, with 7 positions matching TRBD1. The CDR3 sequence is 12 residues long. Germline values: CDR1 SGHRS, CDR2 YFSETQ. The V gene end was trimmed by 5 bases and the J gene end by 5 bases; junction bases not matched to a gene: 0. CDR3: CASRQGTGELFF. The DNA for the CDR3 is TGCGCCAGCAGACAGGGGACCGGGGAGCTGTTTTTT. The full variable domain, its missing parts supplied by reference TRBV5-1 and TRBJ2-2, is KAGVTQTPRYLIKTRGQQVTLSCSPISGHRSVSWYQQTPGQGLQFLFEYFSETQRNKGNFPGRFSGRQFSNSRSEMNVSTLELGDSALYLCASRQGTGELFFGEGSRLTVL.

The chain uses TRBV10-3 and TRBJ1-2; TRBD1 agrees at 7 bases. The CDR3 covers 17 residues. Germline lookup yields CDR1 ENHRY and CDR2 SYGVKD. Trimming removed 8 bases from V and 1 base from J; junction bases left unmatched: 16. The CDR3 sequence is CAIRGGGTVSLNYGYTF. The DNA of the CDR3 is TGTGCCATCCGAGGGGGTGGGACAGTCTCCCTTAACTATGGCTACACCTTC.

This clonotype was seen repeatedly, ten times or more. The chain has TRBV5-4 and TRBJ2-1, with D possibly matching TRBD2 (6 bases). Trimming shortened V by 5 bases and J by 9 bases, and 15 bases separated the two germline ends. Germline V gives CDR1 SGHNT, CDR2 YYREEE (reference sequence). The CDR3 contains 13 residues. The CDR3 here is CASSPGERAEQFF. CDR3 nucleotides: TGTGCCAGCAGTCCGGGGGAGCGTGCTGAGCAGTTCTTC.

The rearrangement joins TRBV29-1 to TRBJ2-1, with D possibly called TRBD1 or TRBD2 (6 bases each). The CDR3 sequence is 15 residues long. V gave up 7 bases and J gave up 2 bases, with 18 bases separating them. Germline CDR1 is SQVTM and CDR2 is ANQGSEA. The CDR3 DNA follows: TGCAGCGCCGGTGGTTGGGGGGCCACCTACAATGAGCAGTTCTTC. Translated: CSAGGWGATYNEQFF.

This clonotype was seen at least ten times. The chain uses TRBV7-2 and TRBJ2-5, with D tentatively TRBD1 (6 bases). The CDR3 contains 15 residues. V dropped 4 bases and J dropped 5 bases, with 17 bases sitting between them. Germline V lookup: CDR1 SGHTA, CDR2 FQGNSA. The CDR3 here is CASSSAGEPRETQYF. CDR3 bases: TGTGCCAGCAGCTCGGCAGGGGAGCCCCGCGAGACCCAGTACTTC.

This clonotype was seen many times. The CDR3 nucleotides are TGTGCCAGCAGCCAAGATTGGCAGGGGGGCAATCAGCCCCAGCATTTT. It is translated as CASSQDWQGGNQPQHF. The gene calls are TRBV3-1 and TRBJ1-5, with TRBD1 matching 7 bases. Germline V CDR1 and CDR2: LGHDT, YNNKEL (reference sequence). J lost 2 bases, V lost 0 bases, and 4 bases had no gene match. The CDR3 runs to 16 residues.

Many counts were recorded for this clonotype. The rearrangement joins TRBV7-6 to TRBJ2-7, with D perhaps matching TRBD1 (5 bases). Trimming took off 5 bases at V and 6 bases at J, with 11 bases between the two ends. Germline V gives CDR1 SGHVS, CDR2 FNYEAQ. The CDR3 consists of 12 residues. The CDR3 DNA is TGTGCCAGCAGCCTCGACAGATCCGAGCAGTACTTC. This sequence encodes CASSLDRSEQYF.

This clonotype appeared many times. The gene calls are TRBV18 and TRBJ2-1, with D perhaps being TRBD1 or TRBD2 (6 bases each). Germline CDR1 and CDR2: KGHSH and LQKENI. CDR3 length: 15 residues. The V and J ends lost 3 bases and 8 bases respectively, with 17 bases between them. The CDR3 loop reads CASSPRPGAIDEQFF. CDR3 in DNA: TGTGCCAGCTCACCCCGCCCGGGGGCCATCGATGAGCAGTTCTTC. The full variable domain, in which reference TRBV18 and TRBJ2-1 provide the parts outside the CDR3, is NAGVMQNPRHLVRRRGQEARLRCSPMKGHSHVYWYRQLPEEGLKFMVYLQKENIIDESGMPKERFSAEFPKEGPSILRIQQVVRGDSAAYFCASSPRPGAIDEQFFGPGTRLTVL.

This clonotype was observed a handful of times. V usage is TRBV20-1 and J usage is TRBJ1-5, with TRBD1 matching over 8 bases. CDR1 and CDR2 from the germline V gene are DFQATT and SNEGSKA (reference sequence). CDR3 length: 16 amino acids. After removal of 4 bases from V and 1 base from J, the junction contained 9 bases not matched to a gene. The CDR3 here is CSAISGGAGSNQPQHF. The DNA of the CDR3 is TGCAGTGCTATTTCAGGGGGCGCGGGAAGCAATCAGCCCCAGCATTTT.

V and J are TRBV29-1 and TRBJ1-2; 9 bases are shared with TRBD1. J was trimmed by 5 bases and V by 5 bases; bases with no gene match: 3. This CDR3 is built from 12 residues. The germline gives CDR1 SQVTM, CDR2 ANQGSEA. CDR3 nucleotides: TGCAGCGTTAGAGACAGGGGGTATGGCTACACCTTC. Protein product: CSVRDRGYGYTF. The entire variable domain, with the rest obtained from reference TRBV29-1 and TRBJ1-2, is as follows: SAVISQKPSRDICQRGTSLTIQCQVDSQVTMMFWYRQQPGQSLTLIATANQGSEATYESGFVIDKFPISRPNLTFSTLTVSNMSPEDSSIYLCSVRDRGYGYTFGSGTRLTVV.

This clonotype was detected a few times. This chain connects TRBV5-1 to TRBJ2-3, with 10 bases lining up with TRBD1. The length of the CDR3 is 16 residues. Germline CDR1 and CDR2: SGHRS and YFSETQ. The J segment lost 6 bases and the V segment lost 0 bases, leaving 7 bases of the junction unmatched. CDR3 protein: CASSLAGQGGSDTQYF. As DNA, the CDR3 is TGCGCCAGCAGCTTGGCCGGACAGGGGGGTTCGGATACGCAGTATTTT.